The 18 T cell receptor beta chains presented below share a single source sample, sequenced in a study of T cell changes during pregnancy in multiple sclerosis. Libraries were prepared by immunoSEQ multiplex PCR; TCRdb keeps only in-frame clonotypes and omits some of them. The sample lists tens of thousands of clones; roughly 89% were seen once. Source: peripheral blood, taken after pregnancy. The receptors were sampled from a female donor in good health, enrolled as a control in a pregnancy study.

The rearrangement uses TRBV2 and TRBJ1-6; no clear D gene. Germline CDR1 reads SNHLY; CDR2 reads FYNNEI. Deletions cut 2 bases from V and 4 bases from J, with 6 bases between. There are 14 residues in the CDR3. DNA for the CDR3: TGTGCCAGCAGTGAACCCATGTATAATTCACCCCTCCACTTT. Its protein is CASSEPMYNSPLHF.

The chain has TRBV5-6 and TRBJ2-5, with 12 bases lining up with TRBD2. V lost 3 bases and J lost 5; bases outside the gene matches: 11. The CDR3 totals 17 residues. Per germline, CDR1 SGHDT and CDR2 YYEEEE. The CDR3 region is CASSSLAGGLLRETQYF. DNA for the CDR3: TGTGCCAGCAGCTCCCTAGCGGGGGGGCTACTAAGGGAGACCCAGTACTTC.

The V call is TRBV28, the J call TRBJ1-4, with TRBD1 matching 12 bases. This CDR3 has 19 residues. CDR1 is MDHEN, CDR2 SYDVKM, per germline. Germline trimming cut 6 bases from V and 7 bases from J; bases unmatched to any gene: 18. The CDR3, as DNA: TGTGCCAGCAGCTTTGGCTCTTCCGGGACAGGGGGCGGTCGTGAAAAACTGTTTTTT. Translating gives CASSFGSSGTGGGREKLFF.

This rearrangement joins TRBV5-1 to TRBJ1-2; possibly TRBD1 for D (6 bases). This CDR3 is built from 13 residues. V was shortened by 0 bases and J by 4 bases, with 7 bases between the two germline ends. Germline loops: CDR1 SGHRS, CDR2 YFSETQ. CDR3 amino acids: CASSLETGYGYTF. In nucleotides, the CDR3 is TGCGCCAGCAGCTTGGAGACAGGCTATGGCTACACCTTC.

The rearrangement joins TRBV6-1 to TRBJ1-1; the match to TRBD1 covers 8 bases. This CDR3 is built from 15 residues. Trimming removed 4 bases from V and 1 base from J; junction bases left unmatched: 5. Per germline, CDR1 MNHNS and CDR2 SASEGT. CDR3 DNA sequence: TGTGCCAGCAGTGCCCGGACAGGGAAGAACACTGAAGCTTTCTTT. Translated: CASSARTGKNTEAFF.

The chain uses TRBV29-1 and TRBJ1-2; possible D gene TRBD1, 6 bases. The CDR3 length is 15 residues. Germline V gene sequence: CDR1 SQVTM, CDR2 ANQGSEA. The V and J ends lost 3 bases and 8 bases respectively, with 22 bases between them. The CDR3 reads CSVDRGGASWEGYTF. The CDR3 DNA is TGCAGCGTTGACCGGGGGGGCGCCTCCTGGGAGGGCTACACCTTC.

V gene TRBV4-3 combines with J gene TRBJ2-6; D is possibly TRBD1 (7 bases). Germline V gene data show CDR1 as LGHNA and CDR2 as YSLEER. The CDR3 covers 19 residues. Trimming stripped 0 bases from V and 0 bases from J, with 15 bases between. The CDR3 here is CASSQDRSGGNSGANVLTF. The CDR3 DNA follows: TGCGCCAGCAGCCAAGATAGATCAGGGGGGAACTCTGGGGCCAACGTCCTGACTTTC.

The V call is TRBV11-2, the J call TRBJ2-2; D is unresolved. This CDR3 has 12 amino acids. Looked up from germline, CDR1 is SGHAT and CDR2 is FQNNGV. Trimming pared 6 bases from V and 6 bases from J, leaving 8 bases between. CDR3 coding DNA: TGTGCCAGCAGGACTTACGCCGGGGAGCTGTTTTTT. Amino acid sequence: CASRTYAGELFF.

V usage is TRBV28 and J usage is TRBJ1-1; D is perhaps TRBD1 (5 bases). V lost 6 bases and J lost 0, with 11 bases in between. This CDR3 contains 14 residues. CDR1 and CDR2 (germline): MDHEN, SYDVKM. The CDR3 loop reads CASSPGGLNTEAFF. CDR3 coding DNA: TGTGCCAGCAGCCCCGGGGGTCTGAACACTGAAGCTTTCTTT.

This chain connects TRBV28 to TRBJ2-7; D unresolved. The length of the CDR3 is 13 residues. The ends were cut back, 6 bases at V and 2 bases at J, with 11 bases in the middle. Germline V lookup: CDR1 MDHEN, CDR2 SYDVKM. CDR3 residues: CASSRTVPYEQYF. In DNA form, the CDR3 reads TGTGCCAGCAGCCGAACAGTCCCCTACGAGCAGTACTTC.

The J gene is TRBJ1-5, the V gene TRBV19; D unresolved. The V gene's germline CDR1 is LNHDA and CDR2 SQIVND (reference sequence). V dropped 6 bases and J dropped 6 bases, with 9 bases sitting between them. This CDR3 is 12 amino acids long. CDR3 sequence reads: CASRVLSQPQHF. CDR3 bases: TGTGCCAGTAGGGTTCTCAGTCAGCCCCAGCATTTT.

This clone has only one observation. V usage is TRBV2 and J usage is TRBJ1-1; 8 bases map to TRBD1. V lost 6 bases and J lost 2; bases outside the gene matches: 11. The CDR3 loop spans 16 amino acids. From germline, CDR1 is SNHLY and CDR2 FYNNEI. The CDR3, as DNA: TGTGCCAGCAGGGGGGCACCGGGACAGGACAACACTGAAGCTTTCTTT. It codes for CASRGAPGQDNTEAFF.

This chain joins TRBV5-1 and TRBJ2-4, with 7 bases that match TRBD1. Losses at the gene ends were 7 bases for V and 0 bases for J; bases not matched to a gene: 4. Germline assignment: CDR1 SGHRS and CDR2 YFSETQ. The CDR3 loop spans 14 amino acids. The CDR3 nucleotides read TGCGCCAGCGGTACAGGGGTAGCCAAAAACATTCAGTACTTC. The encoded protein is CASGTGVAKNIQYF.

V and J are TRBV28 and TRBJ1-6; 7 nucleotides align to TRBD1. J was trimmed by 10 bases and V by 7 bases; bases with no gene match: 7. The CDR3 consists of 13 residues. The germline gives CDR1 MDHEN, CDR2 SYDVKM. CDR3: CASTGQVISPLHF. The CDR3 bases are TGTGCCAGCACCGGACAGGTCATCTCACCCCTCCACTTT.

J is TRBJ2-3 and V is TRBV7-6; 14 bases are shared with TRBD2. The CDR3 runs 18 residues. CDR1 and CDR2 (germline): SGHVS, FNYEAQ. With 5 bases clipped from V and 0 bases from J, the junction kept 7 bases outside the gene matches. The CDR3 coding sequence is TGTGCCAGCAGCCCCCGACTAGCGGGGGGGCGGAGCACAGATACGCAGTATTTT. Protein: CASSPRLAGGRSTDTQYF.

The chain recombines TRBV9 with TRBJ2-2; 7 bases agree with TRBD1. Germline assignment: CDR1 SGDLS and CDR2 YYNGEE. After removal of 0 bases from V and 4 bases from J, the junction contained 3 bases not matched to a gene. The CDR3 is 15 residues long. The CDR3 protein is CASSVGDSITGELFF. The DNA of the CDR3 is TGTGCCAGCAGCGTAGGGGACAGCATCACCGGGGAGCTGTTTTTT.

V and J are TRBV4-3 and TRBJ2-1, with TRBD2 matching over 10 bases. V lost 3 bases, J lost 8 bases, and 4 bases stayed unmatched. The CDR3 contains 14 residues. CDR1 is LGHNA, CDR2 YSLEER, per germline. As DNA, the CDR3 is TGCGCCAGCAGCCAGAGCGGGGGGGCCTATGAGCAGTTCTTC. It is translated as CASSQSGGAYEQFF.

The count of this clone is one. At one of its ends the junction is not consistent with the germline gene, which may arise from a read error. The chain has TRBV28 and TRBJ1-5; the match to TRBD1 covers 7 bases. This CDR3 has 15 residues. CDR1 MDHEN and CDR2 SYDVKM come from the germline V gene. This chain's CDR3 is CVSRPRGLTVQPQHF. As DNA, the CDR3 is TGTGTCAGCCGGCCGAGGGGGCTCACGGTTCAGCCCCAGCATTTT.